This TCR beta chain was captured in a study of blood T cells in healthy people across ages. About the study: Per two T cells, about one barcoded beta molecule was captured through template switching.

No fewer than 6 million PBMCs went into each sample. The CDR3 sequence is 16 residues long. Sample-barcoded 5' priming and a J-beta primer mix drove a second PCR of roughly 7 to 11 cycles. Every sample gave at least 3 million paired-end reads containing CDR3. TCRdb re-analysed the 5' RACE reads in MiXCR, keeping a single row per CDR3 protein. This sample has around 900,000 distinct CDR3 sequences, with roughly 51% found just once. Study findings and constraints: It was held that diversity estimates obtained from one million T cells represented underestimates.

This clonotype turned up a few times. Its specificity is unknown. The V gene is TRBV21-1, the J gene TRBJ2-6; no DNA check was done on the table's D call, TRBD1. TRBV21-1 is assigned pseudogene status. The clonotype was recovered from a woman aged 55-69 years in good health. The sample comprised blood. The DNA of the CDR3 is TGTGCCAGCAGCAAGGGGGGGGGAAGTGTTCCCAACGTCCTGACTTTC. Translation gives CASSKGGGSVPNVLTF.